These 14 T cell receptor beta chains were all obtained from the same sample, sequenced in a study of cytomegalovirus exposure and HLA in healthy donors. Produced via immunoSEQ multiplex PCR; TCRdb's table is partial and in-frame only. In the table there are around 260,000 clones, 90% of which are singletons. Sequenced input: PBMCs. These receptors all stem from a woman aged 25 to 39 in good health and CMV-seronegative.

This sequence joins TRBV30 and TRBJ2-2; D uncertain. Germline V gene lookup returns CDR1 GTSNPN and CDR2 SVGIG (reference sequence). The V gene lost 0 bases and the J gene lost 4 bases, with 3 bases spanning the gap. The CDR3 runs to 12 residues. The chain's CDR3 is CAWSVSTGELFF. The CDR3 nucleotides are TGTGCCTGGAGTGTGAGCACCGGGGAGCTGTTTTTT.

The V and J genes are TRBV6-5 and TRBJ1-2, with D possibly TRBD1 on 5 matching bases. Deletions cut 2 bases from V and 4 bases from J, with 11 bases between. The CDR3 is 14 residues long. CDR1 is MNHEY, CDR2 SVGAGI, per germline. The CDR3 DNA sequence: TGTGCCAGCAGTTACGGCAGGGAACCCTATGGCTACACCTTC. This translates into CASSYGREPYGYTF.

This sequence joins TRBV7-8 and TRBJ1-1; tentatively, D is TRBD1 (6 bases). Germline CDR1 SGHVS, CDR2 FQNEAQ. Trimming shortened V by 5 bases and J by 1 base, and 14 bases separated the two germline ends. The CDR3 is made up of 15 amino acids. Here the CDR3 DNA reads TGTGCCAGCAGCCCGAGGGACAACAAGAACACTGAAGCTTTCTTT. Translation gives CASSPRDNKNTEAFF.

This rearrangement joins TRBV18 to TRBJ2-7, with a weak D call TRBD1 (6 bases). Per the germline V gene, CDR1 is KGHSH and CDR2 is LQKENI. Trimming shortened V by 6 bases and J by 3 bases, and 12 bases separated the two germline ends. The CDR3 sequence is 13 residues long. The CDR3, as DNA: TGTGCCAGCTCTCGGGGACAAGACTACGAGCAGTACTTC. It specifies CASSRGQDYEQYF.

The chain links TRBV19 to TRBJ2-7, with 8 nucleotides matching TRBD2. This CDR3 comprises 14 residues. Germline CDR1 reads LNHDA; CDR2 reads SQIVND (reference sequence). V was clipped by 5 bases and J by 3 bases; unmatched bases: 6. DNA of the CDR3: TGTGCCAGTAGTGCGAGTAGCGGGATCTACGAGCAGTACTTC. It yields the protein CASSASSGIYEQYF.

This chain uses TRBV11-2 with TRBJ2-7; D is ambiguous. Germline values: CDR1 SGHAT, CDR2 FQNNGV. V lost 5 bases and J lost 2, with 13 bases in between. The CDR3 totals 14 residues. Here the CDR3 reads CASSPLYGPYEQYF. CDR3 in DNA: TGTGCCAGCAGCCCCTTGTATGGGCCCTACGAGCAGTACTTC.

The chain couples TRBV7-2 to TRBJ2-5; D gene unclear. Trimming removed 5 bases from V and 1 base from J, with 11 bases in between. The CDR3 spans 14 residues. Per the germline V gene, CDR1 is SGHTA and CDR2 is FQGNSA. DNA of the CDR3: TGTGCCAGCAGCCCAGAGGTTTTCCAAGAGACCCAGTACTTC. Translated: CASSPEVFQETQYF. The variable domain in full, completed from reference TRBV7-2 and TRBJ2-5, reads GAGVSQSPSNKVTEKGKDVELRCDPISGHTALYWYRQSLGQGLEFLIYFQGNSAPDKSGLPSDRFSAERTGGSVSTLTIQRTQQEDSAVYLCASSPEVFQETQYFGPGTRLLVL.

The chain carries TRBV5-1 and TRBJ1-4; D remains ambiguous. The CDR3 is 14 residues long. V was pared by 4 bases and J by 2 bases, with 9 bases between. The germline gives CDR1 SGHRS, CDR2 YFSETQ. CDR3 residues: CASSGVATNEKLFF. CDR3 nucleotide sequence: TGCGCCAGCAGCGGGGTTGCGACTAATGAAAAACTGTTTTTT.

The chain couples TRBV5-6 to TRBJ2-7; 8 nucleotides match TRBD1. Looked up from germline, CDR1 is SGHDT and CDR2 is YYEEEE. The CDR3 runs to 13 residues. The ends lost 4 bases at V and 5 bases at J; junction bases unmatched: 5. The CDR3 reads CASSVGTGNEQYF. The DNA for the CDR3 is TGTGCCAGCAGCGTCGGGACAGGTAACGAGCAGTACTTC.

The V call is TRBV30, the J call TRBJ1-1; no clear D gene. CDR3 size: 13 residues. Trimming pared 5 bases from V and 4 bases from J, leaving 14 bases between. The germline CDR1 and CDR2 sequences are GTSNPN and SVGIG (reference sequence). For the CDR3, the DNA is TGTGCCTGGGACGGGCAGGTGGGCACTGAAGCTTTCTTT. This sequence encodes CAWDGQVGTEAFF.

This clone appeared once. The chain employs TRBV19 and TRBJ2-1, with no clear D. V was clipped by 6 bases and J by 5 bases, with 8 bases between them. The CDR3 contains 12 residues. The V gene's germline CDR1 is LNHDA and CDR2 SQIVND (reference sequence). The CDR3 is CASSDLNNEQFF. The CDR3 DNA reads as TGTGCCAGTAGCGACCTTAACAATGAGCAGTTCTTC.

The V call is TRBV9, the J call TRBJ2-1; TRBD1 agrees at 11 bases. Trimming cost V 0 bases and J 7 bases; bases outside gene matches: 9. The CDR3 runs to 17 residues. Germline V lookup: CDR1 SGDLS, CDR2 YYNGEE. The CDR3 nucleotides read TGTGCCAGCAGCGTAGACCCAGGACAGGGGGCCGAGAATGAGCAGTTCTTC. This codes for CASSVDPGQGAENEQFF.

CDR3 in amino acids: CSVLRGTGGGYEQYF. The CDR3, as DNA: TGCAGCGTTTTGAGGGGGACAGGGGGCGGGTACGAGCAGTACTTC. The chain carries TRBV29-1 and TRBJ2-7, with 12 nucleotides matching TRBD1. The length of the CDR3 is 15 residues. V shed 5 bases, J shed 4 bases, and the junction held 9 bases outside the gene matches. Germline-derived CDR1 and CDR2 are SQVTM and ANQGSEA.

Here the CDR3 reads CASSLATPNYGYTF. CDR3 DNA: TGTGCCAGCAGTCTTGCGACTCCTAACTATGGCTACACCTTC. The chain joins TRBV28 to TRBJ1-2; D gene unclear. The CDR3 extends over 14 amino acids. The V end was cut by 5 bases, the J end by 0 bases, with 10 bases between. Germline V gene data show CDR1 as MDHEN and CDR2 as SYDVKM.